The 21 T cell receptor beta chains reported below all come from one sample, sequenced in a study of radiation and T cells in renal cell carcinoma (dated by TCRdb to between 2020 and 2021). Library prep was done by the immunoSEQ multiplex PCR assay. TCRdb carries this immuneACCESS record with in-frame sequences only. Its versions omit some clonotypes, under half of them owing to an unresolved V gene in the studies checked, with the rest unexplained. The sample table holds approximately 120,000 clones, of which roughly 80% were seen once. Together, the top ten hold less than 3.5% of the sample. The intended sense of this specimen's time point label: baseline pretreatment blood. Interpreted using the paper, the treatment or condition label stands for: 15 Gy SBRT to primary tumor, nephrectomy 4 weeks later. The sequences come from blood, collected from a patient whose treatment included radiotherapy and nephrectomy. Receptors were obtained from a woman between 55 and 75 years old with renal cell carcinoma.

This chain links TRBV9 with TRBJ2-4; weak D call: TRBD2 (6 bases). The germline CDR1 and CDR2 sequences are SGDLS and YYNGEE. The CDR3 totals 15 residues. The germline V and J ends were trimmed by 3 bases and 3 bases, with 13 bases remaining between them. CDR3 sequence (DNA): TGTGCCAGCAGCGCGGGCGGGAATGGCAAAAACATTCAGTACTTC. As protein: CASSAGGNGKNIQYF.

V and J are TRBV6-1 and TRBJ1-4, with no clear D. Germline V gives CDR1 MNHNS, CDR2 SASEGT. The CDR3 covers 13 residues. With 2 bases removed from V and 8 bases from J, the gap between germline ends came to 9 bases. DNA for the CDR3: TGTGCCAGCAGTGAAATCCGGACCGAAAAACTGTTTTTT. It specifies CASSEIRTEKLFF.

The sample holds a few counts of this clone. The chain has TRBV30 and TRBJ1-3; D unresolved. V lost 3 bases to trimming and J lost 0 bases, with 12 bases between them. The CDR3 sequence is 15 residues long. From germline, CDR1 is GTSNPN and CDR2 SVGIG (reference sequence). The CDR3, as DNA: TGTGCCTGGAGACGGCTGCAGAGCTCTGGAAACACCATATATTTT. It encodes CAWRRLQSSGNTIYF.

The chain employs TRBV6-4 and TRBJ2-3; TRBD1 might be the D (6 bases). The CDR3 has 14 amino acids. V was clipped by 2 bases and J by 2 bases, with 8 bases between them. The germline V gene has CDR1 MRHNA and CDR2 SNTAGT. CDR3 in DNA: TGTGCCAGCAGTGACGGGGACACCACAGATACGCAGTATTTT. Residues: CASSDGDTTDTQYF.

This rearrangement joins TRBV27 to TRBJ1-5; D call uncertain. The CDR3 runs 15 residues. Germline CDR1 is MNHEY and CDR2 is SMNVEV (reference sequence). Trimming removed 2 bases from V and 0 bases from J, with 8 bases in between. The CDR3 DNA sequence: TGTGCCAGCAGTTTAATAGCAGGTAGCAATCAGCCCCAGCATTTT. Its protein is CASSLIAGSNQPQHF.

This clone occurred once. The CDR3 nucleotides read TGTGCCAGCAGCCGGATTACAGGGGGCGCGTCCTATAATTCACCCCTCCACTTT. Amino acids: CASSRITGGASYNSPLHF. The J gene is TRBJ1-6, the V gene TRBV4-2; 9 bases match TRBD1. CDR1 LGHNA and CDR2 YNFKEQ come from the germline V gene. This CDR3 has 18 amino acids. V shed 4 bases, J shed 1 base, and the junction held 8 bases outside the gene matches.

CDR3 coding DNA: TGCAGCCTCAGGGCAGGGGGGAACACTGAAGCTTTCTTT. Protein product: CSLRAGGNTEAFF. The chain employs TRBV29-1 and TRBJ1-1; 7 nucleotides match TRBD1. From germline, CDR1 is SQVTM and CDR2 ANQGSEA. Losses at the gene ends were 8 bases for V and 1 base for J; bases not matched to a gene: 7. The CDR3 contains 13 residues. The full variable domain, in which reference TRBV29-1 and TRBJ1-1 provide the parts outside the CDR3, is SAVISQKPSRDICQRGTSLTIQCQVDSQVTMMFWYRQQPGQSLTLIATANQGSEATYESGFVIDKFPISRPNLTFSTLTVSNMSPEDSSIYLCSLRAGGNTEAFFGQGTRLTVV.

The chain joins TRBV9 to TRBJ2-3; 8 bases are a match to TRBD2. V gave up 7 bases and J gave up 0 bases; unmatched junction bases: 7. The germline gives CDR1 SGDLS, CDR2 YYNGEE. The CDR3 has 15 residues. The CDR3 sequence is CASATGGASTDTQYF. CDR3 in DNA: TGTGCCAGCGCCACGGGGGGGGCGAGCACAGATACGCAGTATTTT.

This sequence joins TRBV27 and TRBJ1-2, with D hard to call. Germline V gene sequence: CDR1 MNHEY, CDR2 SMNVEV (reference sequence). The CDR3 runs 15 residues. Between the trimmed V and J ends, which lost 7 bases and 2 bases, there was a span of 17 bases. The CDR3 here is CASTPYRDSNYGYTF. The DNA for the CDR3 is TGTGCCAGCACTCCCTACAGAGACTCAAACTATGGCTACACCTTC.

The V gene is TRBV7-9, the J gene TRBJ2-3; D tentatively reads TRBD1 or TRBD2 (5 bases each). The germline V and J ends were trimmed by 1 base and 0 bases, with 11 bases remaining between them. The CDR3 has 16 residues. The germline gives CDR1 SEHNR, CDR2 FQNEAQ (reference sequence). The CDR3 DNA is TGTGCCAGCAGCTTAGGATTGGGGGAAAGCACAGATACGCAGTATTTT. Translating it yields CASSLGLGESTDTQYF.

The chain joins TRBV7-9 to TRBJ1-6; 10 bases align to TRBD1. With V trimmed by 4 bases and J by 10 bases, 4 bases remained unmatched. Germline V CDR1 and CDR2: SEHNR, FQNEAQ (reference sequence). The CDR3 totals 14 residues. The CDR3 region is CASSWTGGESPLHF. The CDR3 DNA sequence: TGTGCCAGCAGCTGGACAGGGGGAGAATCACCCCTCCACTTT.

The chain employs TRBV4-2 and TRBJ1-4, with D tentatively TRBD1 (6 bases). There are 18 residues in the CDR3. CDR1 is LGHNA, CDR2 YNFKEQ, per germline. Trimming removed 3 bases at V and 2 bases at J, with 19 bases between. CDR3 loop: CASSQDSPTGFTNEKLFF. CDR3 in DNA: TGTGCCAGCAGCCAGGATTCACCTACAGGGTTTACTAATGAAAAACTGTTTTTT.

V gene TRBV18 combines with J gene TRBJ1-5; D is uncertain. Germline CDR1 KGHSH, CDR2 LQKENI. Trimming removed 0 bases from V and 0 bases from J, with 9 bases in between. This CDR3 is 16 amino acids long. The CDR3 DNA is TGTGCCAGCTCACCACCGGAAGGACTTAGCAATCAGCCCCAGCATTTT. It codes for CASSPPEGLSNQPQHF.

This rearrangement joins TRBV5-6 to TRBJ2-7; tentative D call: TRBD2 (6 bases). There are 15 residues in the CDR3. Germline lookup yields CDR1 SGHDT and CDR2 YYEEEE. Trimming removed 0 bases at V and 3 bases at J, with 13 bases between. CDR3 region: CASSLGLGRDYEQYF. Here the CDR3 DNA reads TGTGCCAGCAGCTTGGGTCTAGGGCGGGACTACGAGCAGTACTTC.

The J gene is TRBJ1-2, the V gene TRBV7-9; 7 bases map to TRBD1. After removal of 5 bases from V and 2 bases from J, the junction contained 5 bases not matched to a gene. Germline loops: CDR1 SEHNR, CDR2 FQNEAQ (reference sequence). This CDR3 comprises 14 residues. CDR3 sequence reads: CASSPGQANYGYTF. The DNA for the CDR3 is TGTGCCAGCAGCCCTGGACAGGCGAACTATGGCTACACCTTC.

This clone was observed a single time. The rearrangement links TRBV7-2 to TRBJ1-5; D gene unclear. With 2 bases removed from V and 2 bases from J, the gap between germline ends came to 13 bases. There are 16 residues in the CDR3. The germline CDR1 and CDR2 sequences are SGHTA and FQGNSA. The CDR3: CASSLSAATGNQPQHF. The CDR3, as DNA: TGTGCCAGCAGCTTAAGTGCAGCCACGGGCAATCAGCCCCAGCATTTT.

The rearrangement joins TRBV28 to TRBJ1-2; D possibly corresponds to TRBD1 (6 bases). V lost 6 bases and J lost 7, with 15 bases in between. This CDR3 comprises 13 residues. Germline CDR1 is MDHEN and CDR2 is SYDVKM. Written as DNA, the CDR3 is TGTGCCAGCAGCCGAGGGGGGCGCTCTGGCTACACCTTC. Its translation: CASSRGGRSGYTF.

The gene calls are TRBV18 and TRBJ1-2; the D gene is possibly TRBD1 (6 bases). Germline CDR1 is KGHSH and CDR2 is LQKENI. This CDR3 contains 15 residues. V was cut by 1 base and J by 0 bases, with 9 bases left in between. The CDR3 DNA follows: TGTGCCAGCTCACCACGACAGGAAGCTAACTATGGCTACACCTTC. Translated: CASSPRQEANYGYTF. Filled out from reference TRBV18 and TRBJ1-2, the complete variable domain reads NAGVMQNPRHLVRRRGQEARLRCSPMKGHSHVYWYRQLPEEGLKFMVYLQKENIIDESGMPKERFSAEFPKEGPSILRIQQVVRGDSAAYFCASSPRQEANYGYTFGSGTRLTVV.

The V gene is TRBV5-1, the J gene TRBJ2-7; D is possibly TRBD1 (6 bases). With 3 bases removed from V and 0 bases from J, the gap between germline ends came to 10 bases. CDR1 and CDR2 from the germline V gene are SGHRS and YFSETQ. The CDR3 is made up of 14 amino acids. The CDR3 sequence: CASSSGQSSYEQYF. The CDR3 DNA reads as TGCGCCAGCAGCTCAGGACAGAGCTCCTACGAGCAGTACTTC. Combining the CDR3 with reference TRBV5-1 and TRBJ2-7 gives the whole variable domain KAGVTQTPRYLIKTRGQQVTLSCSPISGHRSVSWYQQTPGQGLQFLFEYFSETQRNKGNFPGRFSGRQFSNSRSEMNVSTLELGDSALYLCASSSGQSSYEQYFGPGTRLTVT.

The chain carries TRBV5-6 and TRBJ2-1; D gene uncertain. CDR1 and CDR2 from the germline V gene are SGHDT and YYEEEE. V dropped 3 bases and J dropped 0 bases, with 10 bases sitting between them. The CDR3 has 15 amino acids. DNA for the CDR3: TGTGCCAGCAGCTATCAACGTAGCTCCTACAATGAGCAGTTCTTC. Its protein is CASSYQRSSYNEQFF.

The V call is TRBV30, the J call TRBJ2-7; D may be TRBD2 (6 bases). The CDR3 covers 12 residues. The germline V and J ends were trimmed by 0 bases and 4 bases, with 7 bases remaining between them. Germline V gene data show CDR1 as GTSNPN and CDR2 as SVGIG (reference sequence). The CDR3 region has the DNA TGTGCCTGGAGTGTGGAGGGTTACGAGCAGTACTTC. It codes for CAWSVEGYEQYF.